Following are 25 T cell receptor beta chains from one sample sequenced in a study of stem cell transplantation in POMP-related autoinflammatory disease. Sequenced by immunoSEQ multiplex PCR; TCRdb stores in-frame clones only, minus some. The sample holds tens of thousands of clones; roughly 93% are singletons and the top ten take 0.55% to 0.85%. Sequencing used CD4+ T cells from PBMCs, obtained after stem cell transplantation. These receptors came from a human patient with POMP-related autoinflammation and immune dysregulation (PRAID). Some T cells may be transferred from the graft donor.

V is TRBV18 and J is TRBJ2-5; maybe TRBD2 (6 bases). Germline V gene lookup returns CDR1 KGHSH and CDR2 LQKENI. The length of the CDR3 is 13 residues. The V end was cut by 5 bases, the J end by 5 bases, with 12 bases between. CDR3 protein: CASSTLGGETQYF. CDR3 coding DNA: TGTGCCAGCTCAACCTTAGGAGGGGAGACCCAGTACTTC.

The chain uses TRBV19 and TRBJ2-5; 8 nucleotides match TRBD1. This CDR3 contains 14 residues. V gave up 5 bases and J gave up 3 bases; unmatched junction bases: 5. Per germline, CDR1 LNHDA and CDR2 SQIVND (reference sequence). The CDR3 nucleotides read TGTGCCAGTAGTTCTTCGACAGGGGAAGAGACCCAGTACTTC. It translates to CASSSSTGEETQYF.

This chain connects TRBV5-6 to TRBJ1-1; D uncertain. Germline CDR1 SGHDT, CDR2 YYEEEE. V was trimmed by 1 base and J by 3 bases, leaving 4 bases between them. CDR3 length equals 12 residues. CDR3 DNA sequence: TGTGCCAGCAGCTTGTTAGACACTGAAGCTTTCTTT. Residues: CASSLLDTEAFF.

Here the CDR3 reads CSVVFGSTNEKLFF. DNA of the CDR3: TGCAGCGTTGTCTTCGGATCAACTAATGAAAAACTGTTTTTT. The J gene is TRBJ1-4, the V gene TRBV29-1, with unresolved D. Germline lookup yields CDR1 SQVTM and CDR2 ANQGSEA. Between the trimmed V and J ends, which lost 4 bases and 0 bases, there was a span of 9 bases. The CDR3 is 14 residues long.

The chain has TRBV5-1 and TRBJ2-1, with 12 bases matching TRBD2. The junction had 11 bases not matched to a gene; V was cut back by 1 base and J by 9 bases. The CDR3 has 17 amino acids. CDR1 and CDR2 (germline): SGHRS, YFSETQ. This CDR3 reads CASSLTSLAGGLGEQFF. CDR3 in DNA: TGCGCCAGCAGCTTGACCTCGCTAGCGGGAGGGCTCGGTGAGCAGTTCTTC.

This clone was observed once. This chain joins TRBV6-6 and TRBJ1-1, with TRBD1 as a possible D gene (6 bases). From germline, CDR1 is MNHNY and CDR2 SVGAGI (reference sequence). V was shortened by 0 bases and J by 3 bases, with 11 bases between the two germline ends. This CDR3 has 15 residues. The DNA for the CDR3 is TGTGCCAGCAGTTACTCCGGGACACGATACACTGAAGCTTTCTTT. The encoded protein is CASSYSGTRYTEAFF.

The gene calls are TRBV7-9 and TRBJ2-7, with D maybe TRBD2 (5 bases). The CDR3 has 13 residues. The germline V gene has CDR1 SEHNR and CDR2 FQNEAQ (reference sequence). Trimming cost V 0 bases and J 5 bases, with 8 bases left between them. This CDR3 reads CASSLAHGDEQYV. CDR3 nucleotides: TGTGCCAGCAGCTTAGCGCACGGGGACGAGCAGTACGTC.

This clone was recorded only once. The rearrangement uses TRBV18 and TRBJ1-2; TRBD1 aligns across 7 bases. CDR1 and CDR2 from the germline V gene are KGHSH and LQKENI. V was pared by 3 bases and J by 4 bases, with 8 bases of the junction left unmatched. The CDR3 has 15 residues. This chain's CDR3 is CASSPGQPLTYGYTF. The CDR3 DNA sequence: TGTGCCAGCTCACCGGGACAGCCCCTGACCTATGGCTACACCTTC. Together with reference TRBV18 and TRBJ1-2, the CDR3 gives the full variable domain: NAGVMQNPRHLVRRRGQEARLRCSPMKGHSHVYWYRQLPEEGLKFMVYLQKENIIDESGMPKERFSAEFPKEGPSILRIQQVVRGDSAAYFCASSPGQPLTYGYTFGSGTRLTVV.

This clone occurred once. For the CDR3, the DNA is TGCAGCGTTGACCGGGGCGGCTATGGCTACACCTTC. Translation gives CSVDRGGYGYTF. The rearrangement links TRBV29-1 to TRBJ1-2, with D possibly being TRBD1 (5 bases). Germline CDR1 reads SQVTM; CDR2 reads ANQGSEA. Trimming took off 3 bases at V and 4 bases at J, with 9 bases between the two ends. This CDR3 spans 12 amino acids.

The chain uses TRBV28 and TRBJ1-5; perhaps TRBD1 as D (5 bases). The V gene lost 1 base and the J gene lost 6 bases, with 16 bases spanning the gap. Germline V gene sequence: CDR1 MDHEN, CDR2 SYDVKM. This CDR3 spans 16 amino acids. The CDR3 is CASSLSLSRGGQPQHF. For the CDR3, the DNA is TGTGCCAGCAGTTTATCGCTCAGCCGGGGGGGTCAGCCCCAGCATTTT.

V gene TRBV5-1 combines with J gene TRBJ1-6; D perhaps matches TRBD1 (5 bases). CDR3 length: 16 amino acids. The germline V gene encodes CDR1 SGHRS and CDR2 YFSETQ. The V end was cut by 5 bases, the J end by 0 bases, with 12 bases between. Written as DNA, the CDR3 is TGCGCCAGCAGACAGGACTCTAGCTCCTATAATTCACCCCTCCACTTT. Its translation: CASRQDSSSYNSPLHF.

This clone was seen only once. The chain uses TRBV24-1 and TRBJ1-2, with 8 nucleotides matching TRBD1. In germline, CDR1 is KGHDR, CDR2 SFDVKD. V lost 5 bases, J lost 6 bases, and 1 base stayed unmatched. CDR3 length: 12 residues. The CDR3, as DNA: TGTGCCACCAGTGCGGGACAGGATGGCTACACCTTC. It specifies CATSAGQDGYTF.

The CDR3 sequence is CASAPVQFGADTQYF. Written as DNA, the CDR3 is TGTGCCAGCGCCCCGGTTCAGTTTGGTGCAGATACGCAGTATTTT. This rearrangement joins TRBV6-5 to TRBJ2-3, with D hard to call. CDR3 length: 15 amino acids. Germline V gives CDR1 MNHEY, CDR2 SVGAGI. Between the trimmed V and J ends, which lost 8 bases and 4 bases, there was a span of 19 bases.

V gene TRBV6-5 combines with J gene TRBJ1-1; D remains unclear. The CDR3 loop spans 15 amino acids. CDR1 and CDR2 from the germline V gene are MNHEY and SVGAGI. V was trimmed by 6 bases and J by 0 bases, leaving 14 bases between them. CDR3 coding DNA: TGTGCCAGCAGCCTCAGACAAAACATGAACACTGAAGCTTTCTTT. Its translation: CASSLRQNMNTEAFF.

The chain uses TRBV19 and TRBJ1-1; 7 bases agree with TRBD1. The CDR3 has 14 residues. J gave up 4 bases and V 3 bases, and 5 bases lay outside the gene matches. Germline assignment: CDR1 LNHDA and CDR2 SQIVND (reference sequence). The DNA of the CDR3 is TGTGCCAGTAGTATTTTTAGGGGGCGCACTGAAGCTTTCTTT. It translates to CASSIFRGRTEAFF.

J is TRBJ1-3 and V is TRBV6-5; tentative D call: TRBD1 (5 bases). Trimming shortened V by 8 bases and J by 0 bases, and 11 bases separated the two germline ends. The CDR3 contains 14 residues. Germline V gene lookup returns CDR1 MNHEY and CDR2 SVGAGI. CDR3 in amino acids: CASRTSLSGNTIYF. The CDR3 nucleotides are TGTGCCAGCCGGACAAGCCTCTCTGGAAACACCATATATTTT.

J is TRBJ1-2 and V is TRBV4-2; tentative D call: TRBD1 (6 bases). This CDR3 is 17 amino acids long. The germline gives CDR1 LGHNA, CDR2 YNFKEQ. Trimming removed 1 base from V and 3 bases from J, with 18 bases in between. CDR3 amino acids: CASSQGLKPGQHYGYTF. The CDR3 DNA sequence: TGTGCCAGCAGCCAAGGCTTAAAGCCCGGACAGCACTATGGCTACACCTTC.

The chain is built from TRBV6-5 and TRBJ2-7; 7 bases align to TRBD1. V was clipped by 7 bases and J by 2 bases; unmatched bases: 8. CDR3 length: 14 residues. Germline V gene sequence: CDR1 MNHEY, CDR2 SVGAGI. CDR3: CASTEGDSAYEQYF. For the CDR3, the DNA is TGTGCCAGCACCGAGGGGGACAGTGCCTACGAGCAGTACTTC.

This clone showed up just once. The chain couples TRBV5-1 to TRBJ1-2; D may be TRBD1 (5 bases). The CDR3 runs to 15 residues. CDR1 and CDR2 from the germline V gene are SGHRS and YFSETQ. The V end lost 5 bases, the J end lost 2 bases, and 16 bases lay between the germline ends. In DNA, the CDR3 is TGCGCCAGCAGAACGGACGGAGGGGCAAACTATGGCTACACCTTC. Its protein product is CASRTDGGANYGYTF.

The chain has TRBV5-1 and TRBJ2-5, with D tentatively TRBD1 or TRBD2 (5 bases each). The CDR3 contains 15 residues. Trimming stripped 0 bases from V and 1 base from J, with 10 bases between. From germline, CDR1 is SGHRS and CDR2 YFSETQ. The CDR3 nucleotides read TGCGCCAGCAGCTTGGTGGGACGCCTCCAAGAGACCCAGTACTTC. Its protein is CASSLVGRLQETQYF.

This clone is a singleton in its sample. The chain is built from TRBV9 and TRBJ2-2; 10 nucleotides align to TRBD2. There are 15 residues in the CDR3. CDR1 SGDLS and CDR2 YYNGEE come from the germline V gene. V shed 4 bases and J 5 bases; nucleotides not matched to a gene: 5. The CDR3 region is CASSLAGVFTGELFF. CDR3 DNA sequence: TGTGCCAGCAGCCTAGCGGGAGTCTTTACCGGGGAGCTGTTTTTT.

This chain links TRBV14 with TRBJ1-6; 8 bases are a match to TRBD1. The germline V gene has CDR1 SGHDN and CDR2 FVKESK. This CDR3 is built from 16 residues. J lost 3 bases, V lost 4 bases, and 5 bases had no gene match. CDR3 in DNA: TGTGCCAGCAGCCCCCTCGGACAGGGCTATAATTCACCCCTCCACTTT. Amino acids: CASSPLGQGYNSPLHF.

The genes are TRBV7-9 and TRBJ2-1; TRBD1 matches 8 bases. The junction had 10 bases not matched to a gene; V was cut back by 5 bases and J by 7 bases. Germline values: CDR1 SEHNR, CDR2 FQNEAQ (reference sequence). CDR3 length: 15 amino acids. The CDR3 DNA sequence: TGTGCCAGCAGCCACGACAGGGGTCGAGTAAATGAGCAGTTCTTC. This encodes CASSHDRGRVNEQFF.

This clone was detected a few times. V gene TRBV10-3 combines with J gene TRBJ1-5, with D perhaps matching TRBD1 (5 bases). This CDR3 has 14 residues. Germline values: CDR1 ENHRY, CDR2 SYGVKD. V lost 0 bases, J lost 4 bases, and 7 bases lay in between. The CDR3 here is CAISESWGNQPQHF. The CDR3 DNA is TGTGCCATCAGTGAGTCGTGGGGGAATCAGCCCCAGCATTTT.

This chain joins TRBV4-1 and TRBJ2-7; a possible D gene is TRBD1 (5 bases). Trimming left V 0 bases short and J 3 bases short, with 18 bases between. CDR3 length: 17 amino acids. The germline V gene has CDR1 MGHRA and CDR2 YSYEKL. The DNA for the CDR3 is TGCGCCAGCAGCCAAGAATTCAGGGCCGGTGTCCTCTACGAGCAGTACTTC. This gives the protein CASSQEFRAGVLYEQYF.